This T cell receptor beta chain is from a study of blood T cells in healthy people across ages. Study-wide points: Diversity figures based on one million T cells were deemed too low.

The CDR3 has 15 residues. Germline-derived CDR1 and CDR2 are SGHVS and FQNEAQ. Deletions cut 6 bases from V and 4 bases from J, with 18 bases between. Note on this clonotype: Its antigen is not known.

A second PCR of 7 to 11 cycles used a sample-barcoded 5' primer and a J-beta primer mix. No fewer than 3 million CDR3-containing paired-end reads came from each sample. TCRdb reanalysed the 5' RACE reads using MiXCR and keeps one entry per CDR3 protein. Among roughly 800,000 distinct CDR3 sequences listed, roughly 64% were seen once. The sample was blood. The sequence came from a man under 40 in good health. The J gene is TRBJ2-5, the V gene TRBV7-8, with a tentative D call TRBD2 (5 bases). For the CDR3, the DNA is TGTGCCAGCAGTCTTAAAGAGTTTGGAGGAGAGACCCAGTACTTC. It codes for CASSLKEFGGETQYF.